One sample yielded the 7 T cell receptor beta chains listed below, sequenced in a study of a mutant IDH1 vaccine in newly diagnosed glioma. Time point in this sample: week 47, end of study. Vaccine doses each comprised 300 ug of mutant IDH1 20-mer peptide, with topical imiquimod. These receptors have no known antigen. TCRdb keeps only in-frame clones here, not all; method: immunoSEQ multiplex PCR. The table has around 50,000 clones, 70% to 85% seen once. The specimen was PBMCs, collected from a glioma patient whose treatment included an IDH1 peptide vaccine. These receptors came from a woman aged 25 to 39 with glioma. Some clones in this sample may be carry-over from other donors' samples.

The chain carries TRBV18 and TRBJ2-1, with 8 bases identical to TRBD2. CDR1 and CDR2 from the germline V gene are KGHSH and LQKENI. This CDR3 comprises 17 residues. Losses at the gene ends were 6 bases for V and 0 bases for J; bases not matched to a gene: 10. The DNA of the CDR3 is TGTGCCAGCTCCCCATGGACTAGCCTAAGCTCCTACAATGAGCAGTTCTTC. Its protein product is CASSPWTSLSSYNEQFF. Variable domain in full (rest from reference TRBV18 and TRBJ2-1): NAGVMQNPRHLVRRRGQEARLRCSPMKGHSHVYWYRQLPEEGLKFMVYLQKENIIDESGMPKERFSAEFPKEGPSILRIQQVVRGDSAAYFCASSPWTSLSSYNEQFFGPGTRLTVL.

CDR3 coding DNA: TGTGCCAGCACCGACGCCGGGGGCGCCTACGAGCAGTACTTC. Its translation is CASTDAGGAYEQYF. This chain links TRBV7-9 with TRBJ2-7; either TRBD1 or TRBD2 may supply D (6 bases each). The V gene lost 7 bases and the J gene lost 2 bases, with 15 bases spanning the gap. This CDR3 is built from 14 residues. CDR1 is SEHNR, CDR2 FQNEAQ, per germline (reference sequence). Using reference TRBV7-9 and TRBJ2-7 for the parts outside the CDR3, the full variable domain is DTGVSQNPRHKITKRGQNVTFRCDPISEHNRLYWYRQTLGQGPEFLTYFQNEAQLEKSRLLSDRFSAERPKGSFSTLEIQRTEQGDSAMYLCASTDAGGAYEQYFGPGTRLTVT.

This clone was picked up a small number of times. CDR3: CASTPFGVNTEAFF. CDR3 in DNA: TGTGCCAGCACACCGTTTGGAGTGAACACTGAAGCTTTCTTT. This chain uses TRBV6-1 with TRBJ1-1; no clear D gene. Germline-derived CDR1 and CDR2 are MNHNS and SASEGT. With 7 bases removed from V and 0 bases from J, the gap between germline ends came to 12 bases. The CDR3 is 14 residues long.

This clone appeared once. J is TRBJ2-2 and V is TRBV5-1; D is possibly TRBD1 (7 bases). There are 17 residues in the CDR3. The V end was cut by 0 bases, the J end by 5 bases, with 17 bases between. Germline loops: CDR1 SGHRS, CDR2 YFSETQ. CDR3: CASSLEGGGGKTGELFF. CDR3 bases: TGCGCCAGCAGCTTGGAAGGAGGGGGCGGGAAGACCGGGGAGCTGTTTTTT.

The V call is TRBV6-5, the J call TRBJ2-3, with D possibly TRBD2 on 7 matching bases. Trimming cost V 0 bases and J 3 bases, with 13 bases left between them. Germline-derived CDR1 and CDR2 are MNHEY and SVGAGI. This CDR3 contains 16 residues. CDR3 region: CASSYSRGGGTDTQYF. CDR3 coding DNA: TGTGCCAGCAGTTACTCGCGAGGGGGAGGGACAGATACGCAGTATTTT.

The rearrangement uses TRBV11-3 and TRBJ2-7; D unresolved. The CDR3 has 16 amino acids. CDR1 and CDR2 from the germline V gene are SGHNT and YENEEA. Trimming shortened V by 5 bases and J by 7 bases, and 24 bases separated the two germline ends. CDR3 residues: CASSPPTGLGREEQYF. CDR3 DNA sequence: TGTGCCAGCAGCCCCCCGACCGGGTTGGGTCGTGAAGAGCAGTACTTC.

V usage is TRBV30 and J usage is TRBJ1-1, with D perhaps TRBD1 (5 bases). Per the germline V gene, CDR1 is GTSNPN and CDR2 is SVGIG (reference sequence). The CDR3 covers 13 residues. V dropped 4 bases and J dropped 3 bases, with 12 bases sitting between them. The CDR3 nucleotides are TGTGCCTGGAAAGTGGGGGGGGACACTGAAGCTTTCTTT. Translated: CAWKVGGDTEAFF.